The clone carrying this T cell receptor (beta chain) was detected many times. Its specificity is not known. The V gene end was trimmed by 0 bases and the J gene end by 3 bases; junction bases not matched to a gene: 3. Germline V gene sequence: CDR1 MNHEY, CDR2 SVGAGI. The CDR3 sequence is 15 residues long. These data belong to a study of T-cell reconstitution after alpha-beta-depleted transplantation in children. Unique molecular identifiers were used to barcode this TCRbeta library. From the PCR reads, TCRdb called clonotypes with MiXCR, one entry per CDR3 protein. The sample lists 120,000 to 150,000 distinct CDR3 sequences; about 9% were seen once. Findings and caveats of the study: The study reportedly traced alpha-beta T cells about two months after transplant to several hundred expanded graft clones. Surviving thymic progenitors and recipient T cells were the source of high TCRbeta diversity at day 60 in some patients.

The receptor comes from a female patient aged 2-10 years who had a stem cell transplant for congenital amegakaryocytic thrombocytopenia, so the T cells may come from the graft donor. The chain couples TRBV6-5 to TRBJ1-2, with 8 nucleotides matching TRBD1. The material sequenced was PBMCs, mostly from graft donor cells, taken 180 days after TCRalphabeta/CD19-depleted stem cell transplant. CDR3 coding DNA: TGTGCCAGCAGTTACTCGGTGGACAGGGACTATGGCTACACCTTC. Amino acid sequence: CASSYSVDRDYGYTF.